This T cell receptor beta chain was captured by sequencing in a study of T cells in Graves' hyperthyroidism and ophthalmopathy. V was cut by 4 bases and J by 3 bases, with 22 bases left in between. The CDR3 spans 17 residues. Germline CDR1 and CDR2: MNHEY and SMNVEV (reference sequence). There were TCR beta CDR3 regions amplified from RNA transcripts. First-round RT-PCR targeting the TCR CDR3 was performed with the HTBI primer set. TCRdb analysed the multiplex PCR reads with MiXCR anew, one entry per CDR3 protein. Seen here are under 800,000 distinct CDR3 sequences, around 15% observed once, and the top ten hold 10%.

Sequenced sample: blood. The sequence derives from a young woman with Graves' hyperthyroidism. V and J are TRBV27 and TRBJ2-7; D possibly uses TRBD1 or TRBD2 (6 bases each). CDR3 loop: CASSYRDNTRGVYEQYF. In DNA form, the CDR3 reads TGTGCCAGCAGTTACCGGGACAACACTAGGGGGGTCTACGAGCAGTACTTC.